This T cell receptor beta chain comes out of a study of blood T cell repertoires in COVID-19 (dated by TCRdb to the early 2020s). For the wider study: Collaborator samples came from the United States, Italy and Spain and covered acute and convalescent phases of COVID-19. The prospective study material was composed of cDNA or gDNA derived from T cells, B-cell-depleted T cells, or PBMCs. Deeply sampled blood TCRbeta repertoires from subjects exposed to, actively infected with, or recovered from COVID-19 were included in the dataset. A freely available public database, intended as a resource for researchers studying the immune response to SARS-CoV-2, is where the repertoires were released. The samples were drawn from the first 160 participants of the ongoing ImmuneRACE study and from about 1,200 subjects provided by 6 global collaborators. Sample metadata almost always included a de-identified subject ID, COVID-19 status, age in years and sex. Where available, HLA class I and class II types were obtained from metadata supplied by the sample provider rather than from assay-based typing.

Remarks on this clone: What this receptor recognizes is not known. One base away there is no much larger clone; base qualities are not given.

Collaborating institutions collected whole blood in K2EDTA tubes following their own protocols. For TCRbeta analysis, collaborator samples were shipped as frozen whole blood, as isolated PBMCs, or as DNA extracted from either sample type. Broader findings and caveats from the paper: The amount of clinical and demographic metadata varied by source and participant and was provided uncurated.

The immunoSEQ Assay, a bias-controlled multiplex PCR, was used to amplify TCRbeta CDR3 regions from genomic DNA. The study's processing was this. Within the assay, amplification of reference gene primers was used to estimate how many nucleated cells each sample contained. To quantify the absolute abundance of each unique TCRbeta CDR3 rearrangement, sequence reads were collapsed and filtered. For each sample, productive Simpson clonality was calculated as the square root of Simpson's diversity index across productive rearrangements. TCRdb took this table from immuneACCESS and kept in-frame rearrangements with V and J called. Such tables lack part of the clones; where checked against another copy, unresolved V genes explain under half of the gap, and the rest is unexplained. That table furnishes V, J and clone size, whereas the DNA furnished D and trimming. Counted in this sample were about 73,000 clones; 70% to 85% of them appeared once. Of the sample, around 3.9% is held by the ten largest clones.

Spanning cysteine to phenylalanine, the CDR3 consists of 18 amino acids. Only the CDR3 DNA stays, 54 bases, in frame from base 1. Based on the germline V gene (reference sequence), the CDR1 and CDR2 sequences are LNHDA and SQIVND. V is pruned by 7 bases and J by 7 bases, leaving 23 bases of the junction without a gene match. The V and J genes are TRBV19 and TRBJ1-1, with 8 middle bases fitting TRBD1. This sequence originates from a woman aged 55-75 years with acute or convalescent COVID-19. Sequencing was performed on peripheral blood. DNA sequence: TGTGCCAGTACCCCTGGGCAGGGGGCTCTAGCAGGCCCTATTGAAGCTTTCTTT. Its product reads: CASTPGQGALAGPIEAFF.